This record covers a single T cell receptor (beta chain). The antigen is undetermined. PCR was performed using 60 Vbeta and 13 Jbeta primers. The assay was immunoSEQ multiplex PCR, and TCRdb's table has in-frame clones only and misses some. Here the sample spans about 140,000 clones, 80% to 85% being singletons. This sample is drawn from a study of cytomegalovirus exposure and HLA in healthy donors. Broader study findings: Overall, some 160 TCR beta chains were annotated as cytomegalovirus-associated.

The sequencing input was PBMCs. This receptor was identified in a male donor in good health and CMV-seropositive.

The CDR3: CASSPQGSGNTIYF. Written as DNA, the CDR3 is TGTGCCAGCTCACCACAGGGGTCTGGAAACACCATATATTTT. The rearrangement joins TRBV18 to TRBJ1-3; D is perhaps TRBD1 (5 bases). The CDR3 contains 14 residues. Between the trimmed V and J ends, which lost 1 base and 1 base, there was a span of 5 bases. Germline V gene data show CDR1 as KGHSH and CDR2 as LQKENI. Filled out from reference TRBV18 and TRBJ1-3, the complete variable domain reads NAGVMQNPRHLVRRRGQEARLRCSPMKGHSHVYWYRQLPEEGLKFMVYLQKENIIDESGMPKERFSAEFPKEGPSILRIQQVVRGDSAAYFCASSPQGSGNTIYFGEGSWLTVV.